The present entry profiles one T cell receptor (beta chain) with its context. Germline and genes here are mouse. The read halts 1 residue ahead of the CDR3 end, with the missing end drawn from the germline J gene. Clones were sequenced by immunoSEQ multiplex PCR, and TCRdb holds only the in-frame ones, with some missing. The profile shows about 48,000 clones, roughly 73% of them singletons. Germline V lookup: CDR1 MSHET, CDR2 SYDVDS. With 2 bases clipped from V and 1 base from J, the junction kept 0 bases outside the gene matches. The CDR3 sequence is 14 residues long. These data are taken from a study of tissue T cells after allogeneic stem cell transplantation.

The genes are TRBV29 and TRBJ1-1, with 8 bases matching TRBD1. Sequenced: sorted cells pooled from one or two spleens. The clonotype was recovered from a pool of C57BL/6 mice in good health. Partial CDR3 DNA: TGTGCTAGCAGTTTAGGGACAGGAAACACAGAAGTCTTC. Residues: CASSLGTGNTEVF. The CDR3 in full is CASSLGTGNTEVFF.